The 17 T cell receptor beta chains in this list originate from one sample, sequenced in a study of cytomegalovirus exposure and HLA in healthy donors. Only in-frame clones appear in the TCRdb table, and some are missing; sequencing was by immunoSEQ multiplex PCR. There are 100,000 to 150,000 clones in the sample; about 91% occur only once, and about 1.2% lies in the top ten. Specimen: PBMCs. All receptors come from a woman between 18 and 29 years old in good health and CMV-seronegative.

The gene calls are TRBV7-3 and TRBJ2-3; D call uncertain. Germline V gene lookup returns CDR1 SGHTA and CDR2 FQGTGA. The CDR3 is 16 residues long. V was trimmed by 4 bases and J by 4 bases, leaving 18 bases between them. CDR3 protein: CASSSEQWAGADTQYF. The CDR3 DNA is TGTGCCAGCAGCTCCGAACAGTGGGCAGGTGCAGATACGCAGTATTTT. The full variable domain, rest sourced from reference TRBV7-3 and TRBJ2-3, is GAGVSQTPSNKVTEKGKYVELRCDPISGHTALYWYRQSLGQGPEFLIYFQGTGAADDSGLPNDRFFAVRPEGSVSTLKIQRTERGDSAVYLCASSSEQWAGADTQYFGPGTRLTVL.

The chain is built from TRBV6-1 and TRBJ1-4, with TRBD1 identical over 7 bases. V lost 6 bases and J lost 3; bases outside the gene matches: 4. From germline, CDR1 is MNHNS and CDR2 SASEGT. This CDR3 comprises 14 residues. The CDR3 loop reads CASRRDSANEKLFF. The CDR3 DNA follows: TGTGCCAGCAGACGGGACAGCGCTAATGAAAAACTGTTTTTT.

For the CDR3, the DNA is TGTGCCAGCAGGGTGGGAGCGGAGCAGTACTTC. It translates to CASRVGAEQYF. The rearrangement links TRBV7-9 to TRBJ2-7; tentatively, D is TRBD2 (5 bases). The CDR3 is made up of 11 amino acids. Trimming removed 6 bases at V and 7 bases at J, with 10 bases between. The V gene's germline CDR1 is SEHNR and CDR2 FQNEAQ (reference sequence). Drawing the rest from reference TRBV7-9 and TRBJ2-7, the complete variable domain is DTGVSQNPRHKITKRGQNVTFRCDPISEHNRLYWYRQTLGQGPEFLTYFQNEAQLEKSRLLSDRFSAERPKGSFSTLEIQRTEQGDSAMYLCASRVGAEQYFGPGTRLTVT.

This clone was observed once. The chain carries TRBV7-8 and TRBJ1-3, with 12 positions matching TRBD1. This CDR3 comprises 18 residues. V was clipped by 5 bases and J by 1 base; unmatched bases: 9. CDR1 is SGHVS, CDR2 FQNEAQ, per germline. The CDR3 spells CASSNQPGQGASGNTIYF. The CDR3 DNA follows: TGTGCCAGCAGCAACCAACCGGGACAGGGGGCATCTGGAAACACCATATATTTT. The whole variable domain, remainder taken from reference TRBV7-8 and TRBJ1-3, is GAGVSQSPRYKVAKRGQDVALRCDPISGHVSLFWYQQALGQGPEFLTYFQNEAQLDKSGLPSDRFFAERPEGSVSTLKIQRTQQEDSAVYLCASSNQPGQGASGNTIYFGEGSWLTVV.

The rearrangement joins TRBV7-2 to TRBJ1-5, with a tentative D call TRBD1 (6 bases). V lost 5 bases, J lost 0 bases, and 11 bases lay in between. Per germline, CDR1 SGHTA and CDR2 FQGNSA. The CDR3 is 15 amino acids. CDR3 DNA sequence: TGTGCCAGCAGCCCACTCAGGGGTAGCAATCAGCCCCAGCATTTT. It codes for CASSPLRGSNQPQHF.

The gene calls are TRBV7-9 and TRBJ1-2; 9 bases align to TRBD1. Germline CDR1 and CDR2: SEHNR and FQNEAQ (reference sequence). The CDR3 consists of 16 residues. V gave up 4 bases and J gave up 6 bases; unmatched junction bases: 12. DNA for the CDR3: TGTGCCAGCAGCTCTACTTGGGACAGGGCCCTCAATGGCTACACCTTC. Its protein is CASSSTWDRALNGYTF. Full variable domain (outside the CDR3, taken from reference TRBV7-9 and TRBJ1-2): DTGVSQNPRHKITKRGQNVTFRCDPISEHNRLYWYRQTLGQGPEFLTYFQNEAQLEKSRLLSDRFSAERPKGSFSTLEIQRTEQGDSAMYLCASSSTWDRALNGYTFGSGTRLTVV.

As to this clone: The junction departs from the called germline gene at one end, perhaps through a read error. The chain has TRBV27 and TRBJ2-2, with 10 bases fitting TRBD1. The CDR3 covers 15 residues. Per germline, CDR1 MNHEY and CDR2 SMNVEV (reference sequence). CDR3 nucleotides: TGTGCCAGCACCCTGGCGGGACAGGGGCACCGGGGAGCTGTTTTT. Translating gives CASTLAGQGHRGAVF.

The V call is TRBV27, the J call TRBJ2-7; 10 bases agree with TRBD1. The CDR3 consists of 13 residues. With 4 bases clipped from V and 4 bases from J, the junction kept 1 base outside the gene matches. Germline CDR1 is MNHEY and CDR2 is SMNVEV (reference sequence). The CDR3 here is CASSWGQGYEQYF. The CDR3 coding sequence is TGTGCCAGCAGTTGGGGACAGGGGTACGAGCAGTACTTC.

The chain carries TRBV5-1 and TRBJ2-1; no reliable D call. Trimming left V 2 bases short and J 2 bases short, with 11 bases between. The CDR3 totals 15 residues. The V gene's germline CDR1 is SGHRS and CDR2 YFSETQ. CDR3 in DNA: TGCGCCAGCAGCTTTTCTAGTATCGCCTACAATGAGCAGTTCTTC. Translated: CASSFSSIAYNEQFF.

The rearrangement uses TRBV19 and TRBJ1-1; 7 nucleotides line up with TRBD1. With V trimmed by 3 bases and J by 2 bases, 6 bases remained unmatched. The CDR3 spans 15 residues. Germline V gene sequence: CDR1 LNHDA, CDR2 SQIVND (reference sequence). CDR3 sequence reads: CASSMSRGINTEAFF. The CDR3 coding sequence is TGTGCCAGTAGTATGTCCAGGGGGATAAACACTGAAGCTTTCTTT.

This rearrangement joins TRBV25-1 to TRBJ1-2; no definite D call. Trimming pared 4 bases from V and 8 bases from J, leaving 11 bases between. The CDR3 is 12 amino acids. Germline CDR1 reads MGHDK; CDR2 reads SYGVNS. The CDR3, as DNA: TGTGCCAGCAGTGTCGCCGGAGGAGGCTACACCTTC. Encoded protein: CASSVAGGGYTF.

The J gene is TRBJ1-3, the V gene TRBV5-1; 7 bases match TRBD1. The V gene's germline CDR1 is SGHRS and CDR2 YFSETQ. J was trimmed by 0 bases and V by 4 bases; bases with no gene match: 4. There are 15 residues in the CDR3. This CDR3 is CASSESGGSGNTIYF. In nucleotides, the CDR3 is TGCGCCAGCAGCGAATCAGGGGGCTCTGGAAACACCATATATTTT.

The chain carries TRBV7-9 and TRBJ1-3; no firm D call. Between the trimmed V and J ends, which lost 5 bases and 4 bases, there was a span of 12 bases. CDR1 and CDR2 from the germline V gene are SEHNR and FQNEAQ (reference sequence). CDR3 size: 14 residues. In DNA, the CDR3 is TGTGCCAGCAGCACCGACACGTCCGGAAACACCATATATTTT. Amino acids: CASSTDTSGNTIYF.

The gene calls are TRBV9 and TRBJ1-2; TRBD1 matches at 8 bases. The CDR3 contains 13 residues. Looked up from germline, CDR1 is SGDLS and CDR2 is YYNGEE. V lost 5 bases and J lost 5; bases outside the gene matches: 5. CDR3 residues: CASRGTGIYGYTF. The CDR3 coding sequence is TGTGCCAGCAGGGGGACAGGTATTTATGGCTACACCTTC.

The rearrangement uses TRBV5-1 and TRBJ1-5; D is possibly TRBD1 (5 bases). This CDR3 has 16 residues. Germline CDR1 is SGHRS and CDR2 is YFSETQ. Trimming left V 3 bases short and J 5 bases short, with 18 bases between. As DNA, the CDR3 is TGCGCCAGCAGCTCCCTTCCCGCGGGGGACGATCAGCCCCAGCATTTT. Translating gives CASSSLPAGDDQPQHF.

The chain joins TRBV7-9 to TRBJ1-6; TRBD1 might be the D (5 bases). Germline CDR1 is SEHNR and CDR2 is FQNEAQ (reference sequence). The V end lost 3 bases, the J end lost 8 bases, and 11 bases lay between the germline ends. This CDR3 contains 14 residues. The CDR3 region is CASSFAGSDSPLHF. The DNA of the CDR3 is TGTGCCAGCAGCTTCGCAGGGTCGGATTCACCCCTCCACTTT.

This clone was counted only a few times. The V call is TRBV25-1, the J call TRBJ1-1; D gene unclear. Trimming took 7 bases from V and 7 from J, leaving 7 bases between them. Germline assignment: CDR1 MGHDK and CDR2 SYGVNS. This CDR3 is 10 amino acids long. CDR3 sequence: CASIGSEAFF. CDR3 nucleotide sequence: TGTGCCAGCATTGGCAGTGAAGCTTTCTTT. Together with reference TRBV25-1 and TRBJ1-1, the CDR3 gives the full variable domain: EADIYQTPRYLVIGTGKKITLECSQTMGHDKMYWYQQDPGMELHLIHYSYGVNSTEKGDLSSESTVSRIRTEHFPLTLESARPSHTSQYLCASIGSEAFFGQGTRLTVV.